Presented here are 30 T cell receptor beta chains from one specimen sequenced in a study of T cells in Graves' hyperthyroidism and ophthalmopathy. It was RNA transcripts that yielded the amplified TCR beta CDR3 regions. The HTBI primer set drove a first-round RT-PCR of the TCR CDR3. TCRdb analysed the multiplex PCR reads with MiXCR anew, one entry per CDR3 protein. The sample holds some 600,000 distinct CDR3 sequences; around 45% are singletons and the top ten take 8.2%. The sequenced sample consisted of peripheral blood or thyroid tissue (not recorded which). Receptors were obtained from a woman in her late teens or twenties with Graves' hyperthyroidism.

The chain recombines TRBV20-1 with TRBJ1-1; D gene uncertain. This CDR3 comprises 14 residues. The V gene's germline CDR1 is DFQATT and CDR2 SNEGSKA (reference sequence). V gave up 2 bases and J gave up 1 base, with 11 bases separating them. The CDR3 bases are TGCAGTGCTAGACCAATCCGGTCGAACACTGAAGCTTTCTTT. This gives the protein CSARPIRSNTEAFF.

V is TRBV6-6 and J is TRBJ2-7, with TRBD2 identical over 9 bases. Germline loops: CDR1 MNHNY, CDR2 SVGAGI (reference sequence). The trim removed 6 bases at V and 5 bases at J, leaving 5 bases unmatched. This CDR3 has 13 amino acids. CDR3 sequence reads: CASRKREDNEQYF. DNA of the CDR3: TGTGCCAGCAGGAAGCGGGAGGACAACGAGCAGTACTTC.

This clonotype was counted ten times or more. The V call is TRBV15, the J call TRBJ2-7, with 7 bases identical to TRBD2. V gave up 1 base and J gave up 2 bases; unmatched junction bases: 5. Germline values: CDR1 LNHNV, CDR2 YYDKDF (reference sequence). The CDR3 runs 15 residues. The CDR3 is CATSRGAGTAYEQYF. In nucleotides, the CDR3 is TGTGCCACCAGCAGAGGAGCGGGAACGGCCTACGAGCAGTACTTC.

This clonotype showed up many times. This chain connects TRBV19 to TRBJ2-6, with no clear D. The CDR3 contains 13 residues. V lost 3 bases, J lost 0 bases, and 0 bases lay in between. Per the germline V gene, CDR1 is LNHDA and CDR2 is SQIVND (reference sequence). DNA of the CDR3: TGTGCCAGTAGTATCTCTGGGGCCAACGTCCTGACTTTC. Amino acids: CASSISGANVLTF.

Points on this clonotype: The junction does not match germline at one end; this may be a read error. J is TRBJ2-2 and V is TRBV7-3; no firm D call. The CDR3 is made up of 11 amino acids. Germline V gene data show CDR1 as SGHTA and CDR2 as FQGTGA. The CDR3 bases are TGTGCCGGCAGCAAACACAGGGAGCTGTTTTTT. Translated: CAGSKHRELFF.

This clonotype came up a few times. V usage is TRBV7-2 and J usage is TRBJ1-2; D is undetermined. The CDR3 runs 15 residues. V shed 5 bases and J shed 8 bases, with 21 bases lying between them. Looked up from germline, CDR1 is SGHTA and CDR2 is FQGNSA. The CDR3, as DNA: TGTGCCAGCAGCCCAAGCACGTCGAGCTCGGGGGGCTACACCTTC. This encodes CASSPSTSSSGGYTF. The variable domain in full, completed from reference TRBV7-2 and TRBJ1-2, reads GAGVSQSPSNKVTEKGKDVELRCDPISGHTALYWYRQSLGQGLEFLIYFQGNSAPDKSGLPSDRFSAERTGGSVSTLTIQRTQQEDSAVYLCASSPSTSSSGGYTFGSGTRLTVV.

The genes are TRBV24-1 and TRBJ2-5, with a possible D match to TRBD1 (5 bases). Trimming removed 4 bases at V and 5 bases at J, with 10 bases between. There are 13 residues in the CDR3. From germline, CDR1 is KGHDR and CDR2 SFDVKD. The CDR3 protein is CATSEPGSETQYF. CDR3 in DNA: TGTGCCACCAGTGAACCAGGGTCTGAGACCCAGTACTTC.

This clonotype showed up just a few times. The genes are TRBV7-2 and TRBJ2-7; 9 bases map to TRBD2. J gave up 7 bases and V 5 bases, and 6 bases lay outside the gene matches. Germline V lookup: CDR1 SGHTA, CDR2 FQGNSA. This CDR3 contains 13 residues. The CDR3 nucleotides are TGTGCCAGCAGCATTAGCGGGAGCCAAGAGCAGTACTTC. Translating gives CASSISGSQEQYF.

This clonotype was counted a few times. This chain joins TRBV7-8 and TRBJ2-7; a weak D match, TRBD1 (5 bases). Trimming cost V 4 bases and J 5 bases, with 18 bases left between them. Per the germline V gene, CDR1 is SGHVS and CDR2 is FQNEAQ. The CDR3 covers 15 residues. CDR3 sequence: CASSYERSGFNEQYF. The CDR3 DNA is TGTGCCAGCAGCTACGAGAGGTCAGGGTTCAACGAGCAGTACTTC.

The rearrangement uses TRBV25-1 and TRBJ2-3, with TRBD1 matching 9 bases. The germline gives CDR1 MGHDK, CDR2 SYGVNS. The CDR3 sequence is 15 residues long. With V trimmed by 7 bases and J by 1 base, 6 bases remained unmatched. The CDR3 loop is CASIIRDRGTDTQYF. CDR3 nucleotides: TGTGCCAGCATCATCCGGGACAGGGGCACAGATACGCAGTATTTT.

This clonotype was counted ten times or more. This chain uses TRBV7-2 with TRBJ2-7; tentatively, D is TRBD1 (6 bases). V lost 5 bases, J lost 3 bases, and 14 bases lay in between. Germline V gene sequence: CDR1 SGHTA, CDR2 FQGNSA. The CDR3 has 14 residues. For the CDR3, the DNA is TGTGCCAGCAGCCGGATGGCCAGGGGCTACGAGCAGTACTTC. Encoded protein: CASSRMARGYEQYF.

The chain uses TRBV20-1 and TRBJ2-5; TRBD1 matches at 9 bases. The V and J ends lost 3 bases and 5 bases, in that order; junction bases with no gene match: 13. The CDR3 has 16 amino acids. Germline V CDR1 and CDR2: DFQATT, SNEGSKA (reference sequence). The CDR3 DNA reads as TGCAGTGCTAGGGACATTGACAGGGGGTGGCGGGAGACCCAGTACTTC. It encodes CSARDIDRGWRETQYF.

This clonotype was observed a few times. The rearrangement links TRBV11-2 to TRBJ1-3, with D unclear. Between the trimmed V and J ends, which lost 0 bases and 0 bases, there was a span of 12 bases. The germline gives CDR1 SGHAT, CDR2 FQNNGV. The CDR3 covers 17 residues. This CDR3 reads CASSLEAAIYSGNTIYF. The CDR3 nucleotides are TGTGCCAGCAGCTTAGAGGCAGCAATCTACTCTGGAAACACCATATATTTT.

V usage is TRBV11-2 and J usage is TRBJ2-7, with 8 bases that match TRBD1. The CDR3 loop spans 15 amino acids. The germline CDR1 and CDR2 sequences are SGHAT and FQNNGV. Unmatched junction bases numbered 12, after V lost 7 bases and J lost 4 bases. DNA of the CDR3: TGTGCCAGCACAACTCCAGGGGGCGCGACATACGAGCAGTACTTC. Translating it yields CASTTPGGATYEQYF.

This clonotype was counted a few times. The CDR3 here is CASSISRVSNQPQHF. Written as DNA, the CDR3 is TGTGCCAGCAGTATTTCCAGGGTTAGCAATCAGCCCCAGCATTTT. The chain uses TRBV12-3 or TRBV12-4 and TRBJ1-5, with D perhaps matching TRBD1 (5 bases). Trimming removed 5 bases at V and 0 bases at J, with 11 bases between. CDR3 length: 15 amino acids.

This sequence joins TRBV19 and TRBJ1-2; TRBD1 might be the D (6 bases). CDR1 and CDR2 from the germline V gene are LNHDA and SQIVND (reference sequence). This CDR3 spans 13 amino acids. Trimming left V 4 bases short and J 5 bases short, with 11 bases between. The CDR3 is CASSTGARYGYTF. The CDR3 DNA is TGTGCCAGTAGTACGGGGGCGCGATATGGCTACACCTTC. The whole variable domain, remainder taken from reference TRBV19 and TRBJ1-2, is DGGITQSPKYLFRKEGQNVTLSCEQNLNHDAMYWYRQDPGQGLRLIYYSQIVNDFQKGDIAEGYSVSREKKESFPLTVTSAQKNPTAFYLCASSTGARYGYTFGSGTRLTVV.

The chain joins TRBV29-1 to TRBJ1-1; perhaps TRBD1 as D (6 bases). V lost 8 bases and J 1 base, leaving 17 bases between the germline ends. The CDR3 runs to 14 residues. Germline loops: CDR1 SQVTM, CDR2 ANQGSEA. The CDR3 DNA reads TGCAGCCTTTCCCCCGGGGGCGAGAACACTGAAGCTTTCTTT. Its protein product is CSLSPGGENTEAFF.

In its sample, this clonotype was seen many times. This chain connects TRBV7-9 to TRBJ2-7; 10 positions agree with TRBD1. The CDR3 totals 15 residues. Germline CDR1 and CDR2: SEHNR and FQNEAQ (reference sequence). V lost 5 bases and J lost 3; bases outside the gene matches: 7. The CDR3 bases are TGTGCCAGCAGCCGGACCGGGACAGGGGACTACGAGCAGTACTTC. As protein: CASSRTGTGDYEQYF.

This clonotype was found many times. The chain employs TRBV15 and TRBJ1-2; the match to TRBD1 covers 7 bases. Germline CDR1 and CDR2: LNHNV and YYDKDF (reference sequence). V trimming: 2 bases; J trimming: 12 bases; junction bases outside the gene matches: 6. CDR3 length equals 12 residues. In nucleotides, the CDR3 is TGTGCCACCAGCAGACACCGGGACAGCCACACCTTC. It specifies CATSRHRDSHTF.

The CDR3 DNA is TGCAGCGTCATCGGAGGGGGCACTGAAGCTTTCTTT. It encodes CSVIGGGTEAFF. The chain combines TRBV29-1 with TRBJ1-1, with D maybe TRBD1 (6 bases). This CDR3 contains 12 residues. Germline CDR1 SQVTM, CDR2 ANQGSEA. Trimming took 6 bases from V and 4 from J, leaving 12 bases between them.

As to this clonotype: Compared with germline, one end of the junction differs, possibly owing to a read error. V usage is TRBV7-9 and J usage is TRBJ1-2; maybe TRBD1 (6 bases). Looked up from germline, CDR1 is SEHNR and CDR2 is FQNEAQ (reference sequence). The CDR3 contains 13 residues. Written as DNA, the CDR3 is TGTGCCAGCCGAAAACAGGGCGACTATGCCTACACCTTC. This translates into CASRKQGDYAYTF.

Notes on this clonotype: This may be a read error, as it is one base from a much larger clone. The conserved closing phenylalanine or tryptophan is absent in this CDR3, likely reflecting a read error. The CDR3 nucleotides are TGTGCCAGCAGCCCGGGACCGCGTGAAGCTTTCCTT. This encodes CASSPGPREAFL. The chain carries TRBV7-9 and TRBJ1-1, with D possibly matching TRBD1 (5 bases). This CDR3 is built from 12 residues. Looked up from germline, CDR1 is SEHNR and CDR2 is FQNEAQ (reference sequence). The V end was cut by 5 bases, the J end by 7 bases, with 11 bases between.

The chain combines TRBV29-1 with TRBJ1-6, with 8 bases matching TRBD1. Germline CDR1 SQVTM, CDR2 ANQGSEA. The J segment lost 9 bases and the V segment lost 4 bases, leaving 5 bases of the junction unmatched. This CDR3 comprises 13 residues. The CDR3 here is CSVGTGTGSPLHF. The CDR3 region has the DNA TGCAGCGTTGGGACAGGGACCGGTTCACCCCTCCACTTT.

This chain links TRBV25-1 with TRBJ1-2; D remains ambiguous. This CDR3 is built from 14 residues. V gave up 1 base and J gave up 4 bases, with 10 bases separating them. Per germline, CDR1 MGHDK and CDR2 SYGVNS. The chain's CDR3 is CASSESGRTYGYTF. CDR3 bases: TGTGCCAGCAGTGAATCAGGACGGACCTATGGCTACACCTTC.

The J gene is TRBJ2-5, the V gene TRBV11-2, with a possible D match to TRBD2 (5 bases). This CDR3 has 11 amino acids. Per germline, CDR1 SGHAT and CDR2 FQNNGV. CDR3 DNA sequence: TGTGCTAGGCTAGCTCAAGAGACCCAGTACTTC. It codes for CARLAQETQYF.

The chain uses TRBV7-9 and TRBJ1-1; perhaps TRBD1 as D (5 bases). This CDR3 has 17 amino acids. Germline loops: CDR1 SEHNR, CDR2 FQNEAQ (reference sequence). V lost 1 base and J lost 2, with 17 bases in between. The CDR3 region has the DNA TGTGCCAGCAGCTTAGAGACCAGGGTGGATATTAACACTGAAGCTTTCTTT. Its translation: CASSLETRVDINTEAFF.

This chain connects TRBV10-3 to TRBJ2-5; possible D gene TRBD2, 6 bases. CDR3 length: 13 amino acids. V was shortened by 10 bases and J by 3 bases, with 15 bases between the two germline ends. The germline CDR1 and CDR2 sequences are ENHRY and SYGVKD. The CDR3 DNA sequence: TGTGCCACCCGGCGTAGCGGAGAAGAGACCCAGTACTTC. It specifies CATRRSGEETQYF.

The chain recombines TRBV14 with TRBJ2-7; no clear D gene. This CDR3 contains 15 residues. Trimming stripped 6 bases from V and 2 bases from J, with 17 bases between. The germline V gene has CDR1 SGHDN and CDR2 FVKESK. This CDR3 is CASSYSRLPPYEQYF. The CDR3 nucleotides read TGTGCCAGCAGTTACTCACGACTTCCTCCCTACGAGCAGTACTTC.

The rearrangement uses TRBV15 and TRBJ2-5; TRBD2 aligns across 7 bases. This CDR3 region has 14 residues. In germline, CDR1 is LNHNV, CDR2 YYDKDF (reference sequence). Germline trimming cut 3 bases from V and 2 bases from J; bases unmatched to any gene: 3. This CDR3 reads CATSRVGGQETQYF. In nucleotides, the CDR3 is TGTGCCACCAGCAGGGTGGGGGGGCAAGAGACCCAGTACTTC.

The chain combines TRBV25-1 with TRBJ2-6; D gene ambiguous. This CDR3 comprises 14 residues. CDR1 MGHDK and CDR2 SYGVNS come from the germline V gene. The V end was cut by 5 bases, the J end by 0 bases, with 5 bases between. CDR3 residues: CASSYGSGANVLTF. CDR3 nucleotides: TGTGCCAGCAGTTATGGCTCTGGGGCCAACGTCCTGACTTTC. The whole variable domain, remainder taken from reference TRBV25-1 and TRBJ2-6, is EADIYQTPRYLVIGTGKKITLECSQTMGHDKMYWYQQDPGMELHLIHYSYGVNSTEKGDLSSESTVSRIRTEHFPLTLESARPSHTSQYLCASSYGSGANVLTFGAGSRLTVL.